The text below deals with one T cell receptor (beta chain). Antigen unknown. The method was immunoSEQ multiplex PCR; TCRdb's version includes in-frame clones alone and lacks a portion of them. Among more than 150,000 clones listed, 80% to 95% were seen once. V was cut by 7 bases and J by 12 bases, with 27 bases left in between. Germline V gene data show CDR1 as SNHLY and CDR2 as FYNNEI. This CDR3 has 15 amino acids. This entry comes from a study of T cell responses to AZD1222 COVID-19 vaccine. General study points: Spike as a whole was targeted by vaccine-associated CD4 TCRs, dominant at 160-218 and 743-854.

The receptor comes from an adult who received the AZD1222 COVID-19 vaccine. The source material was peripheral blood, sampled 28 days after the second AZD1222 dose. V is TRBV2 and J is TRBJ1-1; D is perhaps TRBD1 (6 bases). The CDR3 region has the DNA TGTGCCAGCACCCGACTGAGGGGGAGTAACCATGGGACTTTCTTT. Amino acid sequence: CASTRLRGSNHGTFF.